Presented here are 18 T cell receptor beta chains from one specimen sequenced in a study of blood T cell repertoires in COVID-19. Produced via immunoSEQ multiplex PCR; TCRdb's table is partial and in-frame only. The repertoire holds more than 200,000 clones, with roughly nine tenths as singletons. The sequenced material came from peripheral blood. The receptors shown here come from a woman aged 45-59 years with acute or convalescent COVID-19.

V and J are TRBV4-2 and TRBJ2-1; 7 bases map to TRBD1. Losses at the gene ends were 2 bases for V and 3 bases for J; bases not matched to a gene: 4. The CDR3 loop spans 15 amino acids. The germline V gene has CDR1 LGHNA and CDR2 YNFKEQ. The CDR3 spells CASSQHRGDYNEQFF. Here the CDR3 DNA reads TGTGCCAGCAGCCAACACAGGGGAGACTACAATGAGCAGTTCTTC.

V and J are TRBV5-6 and TRBJ1-5; TRBD1 aligns across 8 bases. Germline V CDR1 and CDR2: SGHDT, YYEEEE. CDR3 size: 12 residues. After removal of 4 bases from V and 11 bases from J, the junction contained 5 bases not matched to a gene. The CDR3 sequence is CASSPGTGAQHF. The CDR3 DNA reads TGTGCCAGCAGCCCGGGGACAGGCGCCCAGCATTTT.

V is TRBV9 and J is TRBJ2-5; D may be TRBD1 (6 bases). CDR3 size: 17 residues. CDR1 and CDR2 from the germline V gene are SGDLS and YYNGEE. V was shortened by 3 bases and J by 3 bases, with 21 bases between the two germline ends. CDR3 sequence: CASSGEDTGKGKETQYF. CDR3 coding DNA: TGTGCCAGCAGCGGAGAAGACACAGGGAAAGGAAAAGAGACCCAGTACTTC.

The rearrangement joins TRBV14 to TRBJ2-3, with D uncertain. Germline lookup yields CDR1 SGHDN and CDR2 FVKESK. The CDR3 covers 14 residues. The V end was cut by 4 bases, the J end by 2 bases, with 10 bases between. CDR3: CASSPWLNTDTQYF. DNA of the CDR3: TGTGCCAGCAGCCCGTGGCTGAACACAGATACGCAGTATTTT.

This chain links TRBV4-3 with TRBJ2-2, with D maybe TRBD2 (5 bases). Trimming took 4 bases from V and 7 from J, leaving 19 bases between them. The CDR3 extends over 16 amino acids. The germline gives CDR1 LGHNA, CDR2 YSLEER. In nucleotides, the CDR3 is TGCGCCAGCAGCCGGACGTCAAACTTAGGAGGCGGGGAGCTGTTTTTT. Its translation: CASSRTSNLGGGELFF.

V gene TRBV5-5 combines with J gene TRBJ2-1; no firm D call. The V and J ends lost 2 bases and 0 bases respectively, with 12 bases between them. The CDR3 length is 16 residues. The germline V gene has CDR1 SGHKS and CDR2 YYEKEE (reference sequence). The CDR3 reads CASSLGASSSYNEQFF. CDR3 coding DNA: TGTGCCAGCAGCTTAGGAGCGTCCAGCTCCTACAATGAGCAGTTCTTC.

The V and J genes are TRBV7-9 and TRBJ2-3, with 11 bases identical to TRBD2. After removal of 0 bases from V and 3 bases from J, the junction contained 5 bases not matched to a gene. CDR1 is SEHNR and CDR2 is FQNEAQ in the germline V gene (reference sequence). The CDR3 spans 17 residues. Written as DNA, the CDR3 is TGTGCCAGCAGCTTAGCGACAACTAGCGGGAGAACAGATACGCAGTATTTT. Encoded protein: CASSLATTSGRTDTQYF.

This chain joins TRBV7-8 and TRBJ1-5, with 8 bases fitting TRBD1. This CDR3 is 13 amino acids long. CDR1 is SGHVS and CDR2 is FQNEAQ in the germline V gene. Losses at the gene ends were 5 bases for V and 4 bases for J; bases not matched to a gene: 1. The CDR3 coding sequence is TGTGCCAGCAGCCGGACAGGGAATCAGCCCCAGCATTTT. Amino acid sequence: CASSRTGNQPQHF.

The chain links TRBV2 to TRBJ1-2; weak D call: TRBD1 (5 bases). CDR1 and CDR2 (germline): SNHLY, FYNNEI. The CDR3 is made up of 13 amino acids. Trimming shortened V by 5 bases and J by 7 bases, and 14 bases separated the two germline ends. The CDR3 coding sequence is TGTGCCAGCAGTAACAAGGGGCGGGGTGGCTACACCTTC. It translates to CASSNKGRGGYTF.

The chain carries TRBV7-2 and TRBJ2-5, with 14 bases matching TRBD2. After removal of 1 base from V and 3 bases from J, the junction contained 1 base not matched to a gene. This CDR3 spans 16 amino acids. Per germline, CDR1 SGHTA and CDR2 FQGNSA. CDR3 region: CASSLGLAGGKETQYF. The CDR3 DNA reads TGTGCCAGCAGCTTAGGACTAGCGGGGGGGAAAGAGACCCAGTACTTC.

The chain uses TRBV27 and TRBJ2-1; the D gene is possibly TRBD1 (6 bases). The CDR3 is made up of 14 amino acids. Germline values: CDR1 MNHEY, CDR2 SMNVEV (reference sequence). V shed 6 bases and J shed 6 bases, with 15 bases lying between them. The CDR3: CASRGGDRLNEQFF. The DNA of the CDR3 is TGTGCCAGCAGAGGGGGAGATAGGCTCAATGAGCAGTTCTTC.

The chain links TRBV3-1 (or the pseudogene TRBV3-2) to TRBJ2-7, with 8 nucleotides matching TRBD2. The V gene end was trimmed by 7 bases and the J gene end by 2 bases; junction bases not matched to a gene: 10. The germline gives CDR1 LGHDT, CDR2 YNNKEL (reference sequence). The CDR3 is made up of 15 amino acids. The CDR3 protein is CASIRRLASPYEQYF. CDR3 DNA sequence: TGTGCCAGCATCCGTAGACTAGCGTCCCCCTACGAGCAGTACTTC.

This clone was found once. The chain uses TRBV19 and TRBJ1-5; 9 nucleotides agree with TRBD1. Germline V gene lookup returns CDR1 LNHDA and CDR2 SQIVND (reference sequence). The V and J ends lost 10 bases and 5 bases, in that order; junction bases with no gene match: 9. This CDR3 spans 14 amino acids. Here the CDR3 reads CATQRTGVYQPQHF. The DNA of the CDR3 is TGTGCCACTCAACGGACAGGGGTCTATCAGCCCCAGCATTTT. Full variable domain (outside the CDR3, taken from reference TRBV19 and TRBJ1-5): DGGITQSPKYLFRKEGQNVTLSCEQNLNHDAMYWYRQDPGQGLRLIYYSQIVNDFQKGDIAEGYSVSREKKESFPLTVTSAQKNPTAFYLCATQRTGVYQPQHFGDGTRLSIL.

The chain is built from TRBV6-6 and TRBJ2-3, with D unresolved. Deletions cut 2 bases from V and 6 bases from J, with 3 bases between. Germline V lookup: CDR1 MNHNY, CDR2 SVGAGI (reference sequence). The length of the CDR3 is 11 residues. The CDR3 protein is CASSYQDTQYF. The CDR3 nucleotides read TGTGCCAGCAGTTACCAGGATACGCAGTATTTT.

The CDR3 protein is CATGTGGRNEQFF. The CDR3 nucleotides are TGTGCCACCGGGACAGGGGGTCGAAACGAGCAGTTCTTC. The rearrangement uses TRBV24-1 and TRBJ2-1, with TRBD1 matching 11 bases. This CDR3 is 13 amino acids long. Looked up from germline, CDR1 is KGHDR and CDR2 is SFDVKD. After removal of 9 bases from V and 10 bases from J, the junction contained 7 bases not matched to a gene.

The chain is built from TRBV12-5 and TRBJ1-5; D may be TRBD1 (5 bases). Trimming shortened V by 2 bases and J by 9 bases, and 20 bases separated the two germline ends. Looked up from germline, CDR1 is LGHNT and CDR2 is FRNRAP. The CDR3 loop spans 16 amino acids. CDR3 region: CASGLQITGPSMPQHF. CDR3 in DNA: TGTGCTAGTGGTTTGCAAATAACAGGACCATCGATGCCCCAGCATTTT. Full variable domain (remainder filled in from reference TRBV12-5 and TRBJ1-5): DARVTQTPRHKVTEMGQEVTMRCQPILGHNTVFWYRQTMMQGLELLAYFRNRAPLDDSGMPKDRFSAEMPDATLATLKIQPSEPRDSAVYFCASGLQITGPSMPQHFGDGTRLSIL.

The rearrangement joins TRBV5-1 to TRBJ2-7; the match to TRBD1 covers 7 bases. Germline V CDR1 and CDR2: SGHRS, YFSETQ. The J segment lost 0 bases and the V segment lost 7 bases, leaving 10 bases of the junction unmatched. This CDR3 contains 15 residues. The DNA of the CDR3 is TGCGCCAGCCGACAGGGCCCCGGGTTCTCCTACGAGCAGTACTTC. Protein product: CASRQGPGFSYEQYF.

This chain connects TRBV29-1 to TRBJ2-7; TRBD2 might be the D (7 bases). V was shortened by 5 bases and J by 2 bases, with 10 bases between the two germline ends. In germline, CDR1 is SQVTM, CDR2 ANQGSEA. The CDR3 sequence is 12 residues long. The CDR3 spells CSVRGGAYEQYF. CDR3 sequence (DNA): TGCAGCGTTAGGGGGGGGGCCTACGAGCAGTACTTC.